This T cell receptor beta chain was sequenced for a study of T-cell reconstitution after alpha-beta-depleted transplantation in children. Trimming shortened V by 0 bases and J by 3 bases, and 11 bases separated the two germline ends. Germline CDR1 LNHNV, CDR2 YYDKDF (reference sequence). The CDR3 has 15 amino acids. For TCRbeta, the library was prepared with unique molecular identifiers. TCRdb reprocessed the PCR reads via MiXCR and lists one record per CDR3 protein. The data show about 240,000 distinct CDR3 sequences, with more than 20% seen just once and more than 2% held by the top ten. The TCR comes from a girl aged 2-10 years with Fanconi anemia, due to receive a stem cell transplant. Material: PBMCs, obtained before TCRalphabeta/CD19-depleted stem cell transplant. The chain couples TRBV15 to TRBJ1-2; unclear D gene. The DNA of the CDR3 is TGTGCCACCAGCAGAGATTTTCCAGACCACTATGGCTACACCTTC. It codes for CATSRDFPDHYGYTF.